The 17 T cell receptor beta chains below were found in one sample sequenced in a study of cytomegalovirus exposure and HLA in healthy donors. The primer mix had 60 Vbeta and 13 Jbeta primers. Sequencing was performed with immunoSEQ multiplex PCR; in TCRdb, only in-frame clones are kept and a portion is missing. The listing records 34,000 or so clones. The sample comprised PBMCs. The receptors stem from a woman aged 40-49 years in good health and CMV-seropositive.

J is TRBJ2-3 and V is TRBV13; TRBD2 matches 10 bases. V dropped 8 bases and J dropped 1; count of bases not matched to a gene: 6. Germline V gives CDR1 PRHDT, CDR2 FYEKMQ (reference sequence). There are 15 residues in the CDR3. CDR3 sequence: CASGPSGRGTDTQYF. The CDR3 DNA follows: TGTGCCAGCGGTCCTAGCGGGAGAGGCACAGATACGCAGTATTTT.

This chain uses TRBV28 with TRBJ1-6; D may be TRBD1 (6 bases). Germline V gives CDR1 MDHEN, CDR2 SYDVKM. V was trimmed by 2 bases and J by 5 bases, leaving 10 bases between them. The CDR3 contains 15 residues. CDR3 loop: CASSLGQGNNSPLHF. CDR3 nucleotide sequence: TGTGCCAGCAGTTTAGGGCAGGGGAATAATTCACCCCTCCACTTT.

This rearrangement joins TRBV27 to TRBJ1-5, with TRBD1 matching over 8 bases. The CDR3 is 14 amino acids. The junction had 9 bases not matched to a gene; V was cut back by 5 bases and J by 9 bases. The germline V gene encodes CDR1 MNHEY and CDR2 SMNVEV (reference sequence). CDR3 amino acids: CASSLGTGWGPQHF. CDR3 DNA: TGTGCCAGCAGTCTCGGGACAGGTTGGGGGCCCCAGCATTTT.

This chain uses TRBV7-2 with TRBJ1-2, with D possibly TRBD1 on 5 matching bases. Germline loops: CDR1 SGHTA, CDR2 FQGNSA. V lost 0 bases and J lost 5, with 10 bases in between. This CDR3 has 14 amino acids. This CDR3 is CASSLAVAGYGYTF. CDR3 coding DNA: TGTGCCAGCAGCTTAGCGGTTGCAGGGTATGGCTACACCTTC.

V is TRBV5-1 and J is TRBJ2-7; 10 bases match TRBD1. V shed 4 bases and J 5 bases; nucleotides not matched to a gene: 6. Germline lookup yields CDR1 SGHRS and CDR2 YFSETQ. The length of the CDR3 is 14 residues. CDR3 in amino acids: CASSPGTGVHEQYF. The DNA for the CDR3 is TGCGCCAGCAGCCCCGGGACAGGGGTCCACGAGCAGTACTTC.

The CDR3 bases are TGTGCCAGTAGAGGCAGGGCCGGAGATACGCAGTATTTT. The encoded protein is CASRGRAGDTQYF. The chain has TRBV19 and TRBJ2-3; tentatively, D is TRBD1 (5 bases). The CDR3 extends over 13 amino acids. Deletions cut 6 bases from V and 5 bases from J, with 12 bases between. Germline CDR1 and CDR2: LNHDA and SQIVND (reference sequence).

J is TRBJ2-1 and V is TRBV5-1; 7 bases are a match to TRBD2. Germline CDR1 SGHRS, CDR2 YFSETQ. V dropped 0 bases and J dropped 3; count of bases not matched to a gene: 9. This CDR3 has 17 amino acids. The CDR3 sequence is CASSLAPGGGSYNEQFF. In DNA form, the CDR3 reads TGCGCCAGCAGCTTGGCCCCGGGGGGAGGGAGCTACAATGAGCAGTTCTTC.

The gene calls are TRBV28 and TRBJ1-5; D gene ambiguous. Trimming removed 2 bases from V and 3 bases from J, with 8 bases in between. CDR1 is MDHEN, CDR2 SYDVKM, per germline. This CDR3 region has 14 residues. In DNA, the CDR3 is TGTGCCAGCAGTTTACCCGGGAACAATCAGCCCCAGCATTTT. This sequence encodes CASSLPGNNQPQHF.

The V call is TRBV18, the J call TRBJ2-7; a possible D gene is TRBD2 (5 bases). The CDR3 sequence is 15 residues long. Trimming pared 6 bases from V and 6 bases from J, leaving 21 bases between. Germline CDR1 KGHSH, CDR2 LQKENI. DNA for the CDR3: TGTGCCAGCTCGCCGAGAATACTAGGCGCCGGCGAGCAGTACTTC. It yields the protein CASSPRILGAGEQYF.

The V gene is TRBV5-1, the J gene TRBJ2-5, with unresolved D. The CDR3 extends over 15 amino acids. Trimming removed 0 bases at V and 3 bases at J, with 12 bases between. Germline CDR1 reads SGHRS; CDR2 reads YFSETQ. DNA of the CDR3: TGCGCCAGCAGCTTGGGTGTGGTGGCCGAAGAGACCCAGTACTTC. This gives the protein CASSLGVVAEETQYF.

The genes are TRBV5-1 and TRBJ1-1; D is uncertain. The CDR3 runs to 11 residues. The germline CDR1 and CDR2 sequences are SGHRS and YFSETQ. V was pared by 6 bases and J by 5 bases, with 8 bases between. The CDR3 nucleotides read TGCGCCAGCAAAAGGGAGACTGAAGCTTTCTTT. Protein sequence: CASKRETEAFF.

This rearrangement joins TRBV28 to TRBJ1-6; D ambiguous. Per germline, CDR1 MDHEN and CDR2 SYDVKM. V was shortened by 6 bases and J by 9 bases, with 15 bases between the two germline ends. This CDR3 contains 14 residues. The CDR3 protein is CASRSTETRSPLHF. In nucleotides, the CDR3 is TGTGCCAGCAGAAGTACAGAGACCCGTTCACCCCTCCACTTT.

J is TRBJ2-7 and V is TRBV5-1, with TRBD2 matching 11 bases. Germline V gene sequence: CDR1 SGHRS, CDR2 YFSETQ. Trimming took 0 bases from V and 1 from J; bases not matched to a gene: 6. The CDR3 totals 17 residues. CDR3 loop: CASSLGLAGTSSYEQYF. The CDR3 nucleotides read TGCGCCAGCAGCTTGGGACTAGCGGGGACTTCGTCCTACGAGCAGTACTTC. Drawing the rest from reference TRBV5-1 and TRBJ2-7, the complete variable domain is KAGVTQTPRYLIKTRGQQVTLSCSPISGHRSVSWYQQTPGQGLQFLFEYFSETQRNKGNFPGRFSGRQFSNSRSEMNVSTLELGDSALYLCASSLGLAGTSSYEQYFGPGTRLTVT.

The chain employs TRBV5-1 and TRBJ2-6, with TRBD2 identical over 12 bases. With 4 bases clipped from V and 0 bases from J, the junction kept 5 bases outside the gene matches. This CDR3 has 18 amino acids. Germline-derived CDR1 and CDR2 are SGHRS and YFSETQ. CDR3 nucleotide sequence: TGCGCCAGCAGCAGGACTAGCGGGGAAAACTCTGGGGCCAACGTCCTGACTTTC. It codes for CASSRTSGENSGANVLTF.

The CDR3 is CASSLMGLAEETQYF. Written as DNA, the CDR3 is TGTGCCAGCAGCTTAATGGGACTAGCGGAAGAGACCCAGTACTTC. This chain links TRBV11-2 with TRBJ2-5; 11 bases are a match to TRBD2. The ends lost 2 bases at V and 3 bases at J; junction bases unmatched: 2. Germline V gene sequence: CDR1 SGHAT, CDR2 FQNNGV. The CDR3 runs to 15 residues. The full variable domain, with the rest looked up from reference TRBV11-2 and TRBJ2-5, is EAGVAQSPRYKIIEKRQSVAFWCNPISGHATLYWYQQILGQGPKLLIQFQNNGVVDDSQLPKDRFSAERLKGVDSTLKIQPAKLEDSAVYLCASSLMGLAEETQYFGPGTRLLVL.

This chain joins TRBV2 and TRBJ2-3; D is perhaps TRBD1 (6 bases). The CDR3 runs to 13 residues. Germline V gene data show CDR1 as SNHLY and CDR2 as FYNNEI. The V end was cut by 8 bases, the J end by 1 base, with 10 bases between. CDR3 DNA sequence: TGTGCCAGCCAAGGACAGCGCACAGATACGCAGTATTTT. Translation: CASQGQRTDTQYF.

V gene TRBV19 combines with J gene TRBJ2-1, with D perhaps matching TRBD2 (5 bases). Trimming shortened V by 8 bases and J by 3 bases, and 14 bases separated the two germline ends. This CDR3 region has 14 residues. Germline V CDR1 and CDR2: LNHDA, SQIVND (reference sequence). The chain's CDR3 is CASGSDAGYNEQFF. CDR3 in DNA: TGTGCCAGTGGTAGTGACGCGGGCTACAATGAGCAGTTCTTC.